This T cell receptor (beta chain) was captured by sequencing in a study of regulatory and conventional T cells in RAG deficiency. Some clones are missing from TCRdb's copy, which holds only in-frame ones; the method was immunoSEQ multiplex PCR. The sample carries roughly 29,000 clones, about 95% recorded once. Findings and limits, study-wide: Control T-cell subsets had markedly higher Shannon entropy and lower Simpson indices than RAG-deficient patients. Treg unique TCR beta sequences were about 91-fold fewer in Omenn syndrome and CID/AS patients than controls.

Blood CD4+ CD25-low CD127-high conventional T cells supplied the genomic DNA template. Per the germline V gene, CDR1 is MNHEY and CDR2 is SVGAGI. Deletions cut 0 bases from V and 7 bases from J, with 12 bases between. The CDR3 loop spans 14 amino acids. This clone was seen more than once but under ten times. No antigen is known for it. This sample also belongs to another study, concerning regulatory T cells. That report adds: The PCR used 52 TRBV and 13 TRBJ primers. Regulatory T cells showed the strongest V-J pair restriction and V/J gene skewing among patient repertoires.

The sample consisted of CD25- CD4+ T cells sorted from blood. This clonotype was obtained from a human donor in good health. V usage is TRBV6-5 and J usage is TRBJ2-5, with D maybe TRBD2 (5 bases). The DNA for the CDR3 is TGTGCCAGCAGTTACTCGAGGGATATGGGGACCCAGTACTTC. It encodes CASSYSRDMGTQYF.